The rows below give T cell receptor beta chains drawn from one sample of a study of control samples from healthy donors and cancer patients. Method: immunoSEQ multiplex PCR; TCRdb's copy keeps in-frame clones and lacks some. Of about 160,000 clones listed, roughly 95% were seen once; the top ten hold 0.85% to 1.3%. Sequencing was carried out using blood. All receptors derive from a woman younger than 45 in good health. Both conserved end residues are part of each CDR3. Each record gives: D gene, J gene, V gene, clone size, CDR3 DNA, CDR3 protein. A D gene is named only where the DNA matches it firmly. The listing skips clone size in some rows; elsewhere it reads once, few, many or a size class.

D gene: TRBD1
J gene: TRBJ2-7
V gene: TRBV2
clone size: NA
CDR3 DNA: TGTGCCAGCAGAATCATGACAGGGGGTGGTACCTACGAGCAGTACTTC
CDR3 protein: CASRIMTGGGTYEQYF

D gene: TRBD2
J gene: TRBJ2-5
V gene: TRBV5-4
clone size: NA
CDR3 DNA: TGTGCCAGCAGCTTTGGACTAGCGGGAGGGAATCAAGAGACCCAGTACTTC
CDR3 protein: CASSFGLAGGNQETQYF

D gene: NA
J gene: TRBJ1-2
V gene: TRBV9
clone size: NA
CDR3 DNA: TGTGCCAGCAGCCCTGGGCCCGGTAGCGGCTACACCTTC
CDR3 protein: CASSPGPGSGYTF

D gene: NA
J gene: TRBJ1-2
V gene: TRBV28
clone size: NA
CDR3 DNA: TGTGCCAGCACCCATCGAGGGGGACTAGTTAACTATGGCTACACCTTC
CDR3 protein: CASTHRGGLVNYGYTF

D gene: TRBD1
J gene: TRBJ2-6
V gene: TRBV2
clone size: NA
CDR3 DNA: TGTGCCAGCAGTGAAGACCGGGACAGGTACGAAACTGGGGCCAACGTCCTGACTTTC
CDR3 protein: CASSEDRDRYETGANVLTF

D gene: TRBD1
J gene: TRBJ2-1
V gene: TRBV9
clone size: NA
CDR3 DNA: TGTGCCAGCAGCGCCCACTTGCGGAACAGGGGGGCCAATGAGCAGTTCTTC
CDR3 protein: CASSAHLRNRGANEQFF

D gene: NA
J gene: TRBJ1-2
V gene: TRBV6-5
clone size: NA
CDR3 DNA: TGTGCCAGCAGGCAGGGGCGGTGGGCTAACTATGGCTACACCTTC
CDR3 protein: CASRQGRWANYGYTF

D gene: NA
J gene: TRBJ2-7
V gene: TRBV4-1
clone size: once
CDR3 DNA: TGCGCCAGCAGCCCAACTCAGGGGTCTACAATCTCCTACGAGCAGTACTTC
CDR3 protein: CASSPTQGSTISYEQYF

D gene: NA
J gene: TRBJ1-3
V gene: TRBV6-6
clone size: NA
CDR3 DNA: TGTGCCAGCAGTCCCTCGACAGGCCTTCGAAACACCATATATTTT
CDR3 protein: CASSPSTGLRNTIYF

D gene: NA
J gene: TRBJ1-3
V gene: TRBV15
clone size: NA
CDR3 DNA: TGTGCCACCCAGGTCGGCTCGGGGAAGGGAAACACCATATATTTT
CDR3 protein: CATQVGSGKGNTIYF

D gene: NA
J gene: TRBJ2-7
V gene: TRBV5-6
clone size: NA
CDR3 DNA: TGTGCCAGCAGCCCTTCAGGGTTTTACGAGCAGTACTTC
CDR3 protein: CASSPSGFYEQYF

D gene: NA
J gene: TRBJ1-1
V gene: TRBV5-6
clone size: NA
CDR3 DNA: TGTGCCAGCAGCGCGTTTCGGACTGAAGCTTTCTTT
CDR3 protein: CASSAFRTEAFF

D gene: NA
J gene: TRBJ1-2
V gene: TRBV10-3
clone size: NA
CDR3 DNA: TGTGCCATCAGTGAGCCGGGGAACTATGGCTACACCTTC
CDR3 protein: CAISEPGNYGYTF

D gene: TRBD2
J gene: TRBJ2-5
V gene: TRBV6-6
clone size: once
CDR3 DNA: TGTGCCAGCAGTTATCCTAGCGGGGACCAAGAGACCCAGTACTTC
CDR3 protein: CASSYPSGDQETQYF

D gene: TRBD1
J gene: TRBJ1-4
V gene: TRBV6-2/TRBV6-3
clone size: NA
CDR3 DNA: TGTGCCAGCAGCGACAGGGACGATAATGAAAAACTGTTTTTT
CDR3 protein: CASSDRDDNEKLFF

D gene: NA
J gene: TRBJ2-3
V gene: TRBV21-1
clone size: NA
CDR3 DNA: TGTGCCAGCAGCAAAGCGACCACAGATACGCAGTATTTT
CDR3 protein: CASSKATTDTQYF

D gene: NA
J gene: TRBJ1-1
V gene: TRBV14
clone size: NA
CDR3 DNA: TGTGCCAGCAGCCGGGCCTCGAACACTGAAGCTTTCTTT
CDR3 protein: CASSRASNTEAFF

D gene: NA
J gene: TRBJ2-7
V gene: TRBV28
clone size: NA
CDR3 DNA: TGTGCCACCAGGGCAGGGACCTCCTACGAGCAGTACTTC
CDR3 protein: CATRAGTSYEQYF

D gene: TRBD2
J gene: TRBJ2-1
V gene: TRBV4-2
clone size: NA
CDR3 DNA: TGTGCCAGCAGCCAAAGGACTAGCGGGAGCGGGTACAATGAGCAGTTCTTC
CDR3 protein: CASSQRTSGSGYNEQFF